The 10 T cell receptor beta chains presented below share a single source sample, sequenced in a study of T cell responses to AZD1222 COVID-19 vaccine. TCRdb's copy holds only in-frame clones and misses some; the assay was immunoSEQ multiplex PCR. Of roughly 120,000 clones listed, roughly nine tenths are singletons. The specimen comprised peripheral blood, sampled on day 0 of AZD1222 vaccination. Every receptor here comes from an adult in good health.

This chain joins TRBV3-1 (or the pseudogene TRBV3-2) and TRBJ2-5; D is uncertain. V was clipped by 0 bases and J by 1 base, with 9 bases between them. Germline CDR1 reads LGHDT; CDR2 reads YNNKEL (reference sequence). CDR3 length: 15 amino acids. For the CDR3, the DNA is TGTGCCAGCAGCCAAGATGCACGCATCCAAGAGACCCAGTACTTC. Translating gives CASSQDARIQETQYF.

J is TRBJ2-1 and V is TRBV6-2 or TRBV6-3; 9 nucleotides align to TRBD2. The V and J ends lost 2 bases and 4 bases, in that order; junction bases with no gene match: 9. Germline CDR1 MNHEY, CDR2 SVGEGT. This CDR3 contains 17 residues. The CDR3 region is CASSYNPSGRTYNEQFF. The DNA of the CDR3 is TGTGCCAGCAGTTACAATCCAAGCGGGAGGACTTACAATGAGCAGTTCTTC.

This chain uses TRBV15 with TRBJ2-7; 9 nucleotides match TRBD1. The length of the CDR3 is 14 residues. The junction had 11 bases not matched to a gene; V was cut back by 8 bases and J by 6 bases. Germline values: CDR1 LNHNV, CDR2 YYDKDF (reference sequence). CDR3 loop: CATETGGLGGEQYF. The CDR3 coding sequence is TGTGCCACCGAGACAGGGGGTCTTGGGGGCGAGCAGTACTTC.

This clone showed up just once. The CDR3 region is CASSELGIGLFF. CDR3 coding DNA: TGTGCCAGCAGTGAATTAGGGATCGGGCTGTTTTTT. The chain links TRBV6-1 to TRBJ2-2; D is uncertain. There are 12 residues in the CDR3. In germline, CDR1 is MNHNS, CDR2 SASEGT. Between the trimmed V and J ends, which lost 2 bases and 13 bases, there was a span of 11 bases.

The V call is TRBV7-2, the J call TRBJ2-3; 12 bases map to TRBD2. The CDR3 extends over 16 amino acids. V was clipped by 1 base and J by 4 bases; unmatched bases: 3. CDR1 and CDR2 (germline): SGHTA, FQGNSA. DNA of the CDR3: TGTGCCAGCAGCTTAGAGGCTAGCGGGGGGGCAGATACGCAGTATTTT. It codes for CASSLEASGGADTQYF.

CDR3 sequence reads: CASSPGAAANTGELFF. CDR3 bases: TGTGCCAGCTCACCCGGGGCCGCCGCGAACACCGGGGAGCTGTTTTTT. This sequence joins TRBV18 and TRBJ2-2, with D perhaps matching TRBD1 or TRBD2 (5 bases each). The CDR3 loop spans 16 amino acids. Germline lookup yields CDR1 KGHSH and CDR2 LQKENI. Trimming removed 3 bases at V and 0 bases at J, with 11 bases between.

The V and J genes are TRBV6-4 and TRBJ2-1; D uncertain. The ends were cut back, 5 bases at V and 4 bases at J, with 9 bases in the middle. CDR3 size: 13 residues. Germline lookup yields CDR1 MRHNA and CDR2 SNTAGT. The CDR3 is CASSLESYNEQFF. Here the CDR3 DNA reads TGTGCCAGCAGTCTAGAATCTTACAATGAGCAGTTCTTC.

The rearrangement uses TRBV19 and TRBJ1-1; no firm D call. The CDR3 totals 12 residues. Germline assignment: CDR1 LNHDA and CDR2 SQIVND (reference sequence). V was trimmed by 6 bases and J by 1 base, leaving 6 bases between them. CDR3 nucleotide sequence: TGTGCCAGTAGCCGGACGAACACTGAAGCTTTCTTT. Residues: CASSRTNTEAFF.

The chain carries TRBV15 and TRBJ1-6, with D possibly TRBD1 on 5 matching bases. The germline V and J ends were trimmed by 3 bases and 10 bases, with 16 bases remaining between them. Looked up from germline, CDR1 is LNHNV and CDR2 is YYDKDF (reference sequence). The CDR3 extends over 15 amino acids. The CDR3 DNA is TGTGCCACCAGCAGTTCGGGGGGAGAATGGTCACCCCTCCACTTT. Amino acids: CATSSSGGEWSPLHF.

This clone turned up a few times. The V call is TRBV10-2, the J call TRBJ2-5; D is unresolved. Trimming removed 3 bases from V and 0 bases from J, with 5 bases in between. The CDR3 sequence is 13 residues long. Per germline, CDR1 WSHSY and CDR2 SAAADI. This CDR3 reads CASSDMYQETQYF. Written as DNA, the CDR3 is TGCGCCAGCAGTGATATGTACCAAGAGACCCAGTACTTC.